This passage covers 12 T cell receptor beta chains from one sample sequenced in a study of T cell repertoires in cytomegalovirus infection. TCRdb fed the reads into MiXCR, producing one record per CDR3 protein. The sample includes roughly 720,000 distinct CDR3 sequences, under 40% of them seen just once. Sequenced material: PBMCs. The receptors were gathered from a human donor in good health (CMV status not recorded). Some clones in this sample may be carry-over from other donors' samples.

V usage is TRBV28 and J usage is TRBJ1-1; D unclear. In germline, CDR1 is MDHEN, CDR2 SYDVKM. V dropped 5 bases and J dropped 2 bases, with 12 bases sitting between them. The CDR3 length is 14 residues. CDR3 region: CASSPIRENTEAFF. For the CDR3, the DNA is TGTGCCAGCAGTCCGATCCGGGAAAACACTGAAGCTTTCTTT.

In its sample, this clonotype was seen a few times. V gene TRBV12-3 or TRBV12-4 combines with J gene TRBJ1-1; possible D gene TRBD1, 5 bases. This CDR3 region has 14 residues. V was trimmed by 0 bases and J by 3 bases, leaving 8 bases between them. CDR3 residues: CASSLAGGDTEAFF. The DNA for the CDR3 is TGTGCCAGCAGTTTAGCGGGAGGGGACACTGAAGCTTTCTTT.

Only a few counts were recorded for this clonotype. This CDR3 reads CASSQLLAGNYEQYF. The CDR3 coding sequence is TGCGCCAGCAGCCAACTTCTCGCAGGGAACTACGAGCAGTACTTC. The chain uses TRBV4-1 and TRBJ2-7; D might be TRBD1 (5 bases). Germline V lookup: CDR1 MGHRA, CDR2 YSYEKL. The CDR3 spans 15 residues. The V end was cut by 2 bases, the J end by 3 bases, with 14 bases between.

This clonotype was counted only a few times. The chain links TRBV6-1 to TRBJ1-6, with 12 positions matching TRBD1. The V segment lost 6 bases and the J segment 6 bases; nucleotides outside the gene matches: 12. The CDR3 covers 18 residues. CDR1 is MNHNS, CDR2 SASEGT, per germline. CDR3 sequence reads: CASRLKPGQGAPNSPLHF. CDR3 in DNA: TGTGCCAGCAGATTGAAACCGGGACAGGGGGCGCCTAATTCACCCCTCCACTTT.

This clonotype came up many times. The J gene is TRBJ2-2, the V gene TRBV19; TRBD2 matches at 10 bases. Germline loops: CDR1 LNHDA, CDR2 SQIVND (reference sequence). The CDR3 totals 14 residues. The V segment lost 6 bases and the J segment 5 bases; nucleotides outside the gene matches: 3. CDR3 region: CASRLAGVTGELFF. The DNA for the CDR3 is TGTGCCAGTAGGCTAGCGGGAGTAACCGGGGAGCTGTTTTTT.

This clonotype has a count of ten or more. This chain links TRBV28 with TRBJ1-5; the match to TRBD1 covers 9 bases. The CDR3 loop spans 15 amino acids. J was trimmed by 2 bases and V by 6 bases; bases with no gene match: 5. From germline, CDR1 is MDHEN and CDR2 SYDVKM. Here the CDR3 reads CASSSGQGGNQPQHF. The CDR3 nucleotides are TGTGCCAGCAGCTCGGGACAGGGCGGCAATCAGCCCCAGCATTTT.

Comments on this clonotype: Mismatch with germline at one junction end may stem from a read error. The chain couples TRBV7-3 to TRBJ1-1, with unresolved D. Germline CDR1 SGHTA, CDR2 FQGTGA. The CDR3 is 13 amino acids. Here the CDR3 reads CARSFGRNTEAFF. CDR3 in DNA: TGTGCCAGAAGCTTCGGGAGAAACACTGAAGCTTTCTTT.

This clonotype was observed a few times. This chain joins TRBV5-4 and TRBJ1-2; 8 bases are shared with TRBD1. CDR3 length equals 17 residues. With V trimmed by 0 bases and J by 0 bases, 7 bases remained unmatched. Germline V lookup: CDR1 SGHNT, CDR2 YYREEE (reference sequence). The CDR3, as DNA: TGTGCCAGCAGCTTGGTTCAGGGGGCCTCCCCTAACTATGGCTACACCTTC. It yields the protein CASSLVQGASPNYGYTF. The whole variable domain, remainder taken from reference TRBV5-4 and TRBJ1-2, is ETGVTQSPTHLIKTRGQQVTLRCSSQSGHNTVSWYQQALGQGPQFIFQYYREEENGRGNFPPRFSGLQFPNYSSELNVNALELDDSALYLCASSLVQGASPNYGYTFGSGTRLTVV.

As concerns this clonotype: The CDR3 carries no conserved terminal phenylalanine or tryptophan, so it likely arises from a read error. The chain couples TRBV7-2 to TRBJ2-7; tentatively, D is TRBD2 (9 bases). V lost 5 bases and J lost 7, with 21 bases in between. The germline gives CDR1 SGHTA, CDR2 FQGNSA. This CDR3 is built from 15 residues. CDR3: CASSPHSGRQGEQYC. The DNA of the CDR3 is TGTGCCAGCAGCCCACATAGCGGGAGACAGGGGGAGCAGTACTGC.

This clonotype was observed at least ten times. CDR3 DNA: TGTGCCAGCAGCTTCGGAGGGGTTCGGTCACCCCTCCACTTT. Translation gives CASSFGGVRSPLHF. The chain employs TRBV7-2 and TRBJ1-6; TRBD1 is a possible D gene (5 bases). V was clipped by 3 bases and J by 10 bases, with 13 bases between them. Germline values: CDR1 SGHTA, CDR2 FQGNSA. The length of the CDR3 is 14 residues.

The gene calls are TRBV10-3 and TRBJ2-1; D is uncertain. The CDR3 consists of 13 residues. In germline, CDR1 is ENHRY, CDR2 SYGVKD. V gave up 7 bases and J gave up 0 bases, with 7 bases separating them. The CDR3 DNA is TGTGCCATCACCTCGGGCTCCTACAATGAGCAGTTCTTC. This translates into CAITSGSYNEQFF.

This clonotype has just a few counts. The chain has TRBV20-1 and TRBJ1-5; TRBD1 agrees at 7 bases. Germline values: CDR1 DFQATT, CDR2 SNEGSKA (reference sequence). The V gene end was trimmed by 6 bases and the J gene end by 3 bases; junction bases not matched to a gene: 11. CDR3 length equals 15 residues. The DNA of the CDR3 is TGCAGTGCCCCCTCATGGCAGGGGGTCAATCAGCCCCAGCATTTT. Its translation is CSAPSWQGVNQPQHF.